These T cell receptor beta chains were read from a single sample in a study of shared clonotypes between healthy human individuals. Profiled with immunoSEQ multiplex PCR; TCRdb holds only in-frame clones, not every one. This sample carries roughly 1 million clones, approximately 80% of them seen once, and the ten largest clones take 0.4% to 0.55%. The sequenced material came from memory CD4+ T cells from PBMCs. All receptors come from a man between 18 and 29 years old in good health. Some clones in this sample may be carry-over from other donors' samples. Each CDR3 is given with its conserved first and last residue.

j_call v_call cdr3_length cdr3_aa
TRBJ2-4 TRBV28 15 CASSLRGLAKNIQYF
TRBJ2-4 TRBV2 12 CASRPGSDIQYF
TRBJ2-2 TRBV10-3 16 CAISEGEGANTGELFF
TRBJ1-2 TRBV9 15 CASSLKWTGAYGYTF
TRBJ1-5 TRBV12-5 13 CASAPGDRQPQHF
TRBJ1-2 TRBV29-1 13 CSVEGGTGAGYTF
TRBJ2-2 TRBV19 20 CASSIAGRFTTRPHTGELFF
TRBJ1-2 TRBV7-2 13 CASSLGTDYGYTF
TRBJ2-7 TRBV9 12 CASSSNVREQYF
TRBJ2-2 TRBV7-9 15 CASTPGGEDTGELFF
TRBJ1-2 TRBV2 12 CASTLGGNGYTF
TRBJ1-1 TRBV7-9 14 CASSLVGGGYEAFF
TRBJ2-7 TRBV6-6 16 CASSYSGGAISYEQYF
TRBJ2-1 TRBV19 14 CASRTREWAGEQFF
TRBJ2-5 TRBV5-1 16 CASSLASGQQQETQYF
TRBJ2-5 TRBV29-1 12 CSVGGQIETQYF
TRBJ2-5 TRBV5-5 15 CASSLRDRAQETQYF
TRBJ1-3 TRBV7-8 15 CASSLRAGSGNTIYF
TRBJ1-2 TRBV7-2 15 CASSLMRLGAEGYTF
TRBJ2-7 TRBV11-1 14 CASSRFQSSYEQYF
TRBJ1-4 TRBV19 14 CATRTPLYAEKLFF
TRBJ1-1 TRBV7-9 13 CASSESANTEAFF
TRBJ1-2 TRBV2 13 CASSGDSHYGYTF
TRBJ2-2 TRBV7-9 15 CASSFFGGNTGELFF
TRBJ2-3 TRBV12-1 22 CASSPDRGLCILAGTDTDTQYF
TRBJ2-1 TRBV28 14 CASTAHFAHNEQFF
TRBJ2-5 TRBV18 17 CASSLSRAGLTAETQYF
TRBJ2-1 TRBV4-2 15 CASSGLAGGYNEQFF
TRBJ2-7 TRBV27 14 CASSLGRSSYEQYF